This T cell receptor (beta chain) was captured in a study of T cells expressing NK-cell markers. Study results and limitations: These clonotypes also led the CD3+CD56-NKG2C+ fraction in a few donors.

From the 5' RACE reads, TCRdb lists one entry per CDR3 protein and no DNA. In total, the table holds about 370,000 distinct CDR3 sequences. A note on this clonotype: Its antigen is still unknown.

The receptor was derived from a woman in her fifties or sixties in good health. Material: blood T cells: a sorted CD56 or NKG2C T cell subset, CD4+ or CD8+ T cells, or bulk PBMC T cells (not recorded which).

The CDR3 loop reads CASSQNSGLAGLEQYF. This chain links TRBV3-1 with TRBJ2-7; without DNA, the TCRdb call of TRBD2 cannot be checked. Germline V gives CDR1 LGHDT, CDR2 YNNKEL (reference sequence). This CDR3 region has 16 residues.